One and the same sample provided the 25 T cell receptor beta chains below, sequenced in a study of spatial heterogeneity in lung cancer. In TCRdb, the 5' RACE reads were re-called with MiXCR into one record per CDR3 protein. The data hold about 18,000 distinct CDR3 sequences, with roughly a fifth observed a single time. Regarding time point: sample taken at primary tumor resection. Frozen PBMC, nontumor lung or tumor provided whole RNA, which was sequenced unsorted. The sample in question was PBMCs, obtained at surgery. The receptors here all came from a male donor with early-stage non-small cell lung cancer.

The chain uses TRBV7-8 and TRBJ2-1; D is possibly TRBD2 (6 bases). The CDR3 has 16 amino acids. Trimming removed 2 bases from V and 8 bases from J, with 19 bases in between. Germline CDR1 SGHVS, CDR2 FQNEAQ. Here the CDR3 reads CASSLSWQGGGDEQFF. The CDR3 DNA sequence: TGTGCCAGCAGCTTATCTTGGCAGGGAGGCGGTGATGAGCAGTTCTTC.

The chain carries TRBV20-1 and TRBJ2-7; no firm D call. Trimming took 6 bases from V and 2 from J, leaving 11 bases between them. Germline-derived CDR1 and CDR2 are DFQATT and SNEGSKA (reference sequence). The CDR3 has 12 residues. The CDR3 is CSASTETYEQYF. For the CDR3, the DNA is TGCAGTGCGTCGACTGAGACCTACGAGCAGTACTTC.

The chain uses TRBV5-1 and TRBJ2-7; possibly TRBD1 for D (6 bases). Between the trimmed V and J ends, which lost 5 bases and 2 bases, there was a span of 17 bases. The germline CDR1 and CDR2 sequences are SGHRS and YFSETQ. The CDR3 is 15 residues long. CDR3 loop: CASRSPTGLPYEQYF. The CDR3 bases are TGCGCCAGCAGGTCCCCTACAGGGCTTCCCTACGAGCAGTACTTC.

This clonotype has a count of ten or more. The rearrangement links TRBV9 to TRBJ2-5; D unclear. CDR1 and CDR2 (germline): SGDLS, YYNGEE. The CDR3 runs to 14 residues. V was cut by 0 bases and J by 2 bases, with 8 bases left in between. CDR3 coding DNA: TGTGCCAGCAGCGTAGATTCGGGTCAAGAGACCCAGTACTTC. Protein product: CASSVDSGQETQYF.

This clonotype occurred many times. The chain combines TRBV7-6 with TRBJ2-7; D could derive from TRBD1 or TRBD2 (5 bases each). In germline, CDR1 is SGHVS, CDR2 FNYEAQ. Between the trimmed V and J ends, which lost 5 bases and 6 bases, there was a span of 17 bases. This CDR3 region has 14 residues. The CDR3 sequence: CASSAQGGYGEQYF. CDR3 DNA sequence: TGTGCCAGCAGCGCCCAGGGCGGGTATGGCGAGCAGTACTTC. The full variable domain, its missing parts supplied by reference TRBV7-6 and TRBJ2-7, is GAGVSQSPRYKVTKRGQDVALRCDPISGHVSLYWYRQALGQGPEFLTYFNYEAQQDKSGLPNDRFSAERPEGSISTLTIQRTEQRDSAMYRCASSAQGGYGEQYFGPGTRLTVT.

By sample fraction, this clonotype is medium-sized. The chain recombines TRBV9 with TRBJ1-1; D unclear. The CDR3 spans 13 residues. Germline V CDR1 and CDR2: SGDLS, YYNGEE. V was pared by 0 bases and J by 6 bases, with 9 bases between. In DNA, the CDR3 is TGTGCCAGCAGCGTAGAAGGGAGGGCTGAAGCTTTCTTT. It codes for CASSVEGRAEAFF.

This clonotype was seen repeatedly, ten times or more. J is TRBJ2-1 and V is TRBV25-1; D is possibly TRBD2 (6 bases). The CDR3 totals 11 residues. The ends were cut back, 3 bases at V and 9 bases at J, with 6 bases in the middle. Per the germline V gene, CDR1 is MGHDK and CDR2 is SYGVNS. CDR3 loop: CASSERGEQFF. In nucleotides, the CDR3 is TGTGCCAGCAGTGAGCGGGGTGAGCAGTTCTTC.

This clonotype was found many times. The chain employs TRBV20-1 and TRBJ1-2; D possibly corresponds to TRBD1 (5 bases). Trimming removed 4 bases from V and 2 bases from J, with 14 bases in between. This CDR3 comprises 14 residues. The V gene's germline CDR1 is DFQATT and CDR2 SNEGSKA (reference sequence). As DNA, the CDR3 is TGCAGTGCTATGGTGCCGGGACGAAACTATGGCTACACCTTC. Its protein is CSAMVPGRNYGYTF.

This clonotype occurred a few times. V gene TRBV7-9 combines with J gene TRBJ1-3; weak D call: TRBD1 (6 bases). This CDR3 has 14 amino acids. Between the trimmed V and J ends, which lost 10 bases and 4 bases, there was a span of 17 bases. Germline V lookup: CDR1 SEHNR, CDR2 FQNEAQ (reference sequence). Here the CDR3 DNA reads TGTGCCAACGCCGACGGGGGCGGGGGAAACACCATATATTTT. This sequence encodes CANADGGGGNTIYF. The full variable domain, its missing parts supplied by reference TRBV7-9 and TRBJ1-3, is DTGVSQNPRHKITKRGQNVTFRCDPISEHNRLYWYRQTLGQGPEFLTYFQNEAQLEKSRLLSDRFSAERPKGSFSTLEIQRTEQGDSAMYLCANADGGGGNTIYFGEGSWLTVV.

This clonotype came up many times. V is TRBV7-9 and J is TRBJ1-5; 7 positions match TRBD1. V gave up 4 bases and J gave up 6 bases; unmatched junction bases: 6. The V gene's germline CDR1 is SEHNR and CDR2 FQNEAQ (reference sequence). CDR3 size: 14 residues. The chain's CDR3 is CASSSDRDAQPQHF. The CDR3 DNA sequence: TGTGCCAGCAGCTCCGACAGGGATGCTCAGCCCCAGCATTTT.

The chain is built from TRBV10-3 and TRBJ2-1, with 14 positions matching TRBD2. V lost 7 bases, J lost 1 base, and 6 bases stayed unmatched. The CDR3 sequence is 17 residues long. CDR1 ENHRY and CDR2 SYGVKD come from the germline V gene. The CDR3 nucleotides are TGTGCCATCACCGGGACTAGCGGGGGTTCATCCTACAATGAGCAGTTCTTC. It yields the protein CAITGTSGGSSYNEQFF.

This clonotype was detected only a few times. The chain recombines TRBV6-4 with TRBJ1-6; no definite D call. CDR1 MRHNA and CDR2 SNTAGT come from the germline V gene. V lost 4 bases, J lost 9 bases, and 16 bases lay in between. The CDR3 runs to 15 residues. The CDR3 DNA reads TGTGCCAGCAGTGTAGGCCAGGATGACTCTTCACCCCTCCACTTT. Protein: CASSVGQDDSSPLHF.

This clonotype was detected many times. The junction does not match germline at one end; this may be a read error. The CDR3 region has the DNA TGCGCCAGCAACTTGGTTGGGGGGCCCGGCTATGGCTACACCTTC. Translated, it gives CASNLVGGPGYGYTF. The chain carries TRBV5-1 and TRBJ1-2; possibly TRBD1 for D (6 bases). Per the germline V gene, CDR1 is SGHRS and CDR2 is YFSETQ. CDR3 length: 15 amino acids.

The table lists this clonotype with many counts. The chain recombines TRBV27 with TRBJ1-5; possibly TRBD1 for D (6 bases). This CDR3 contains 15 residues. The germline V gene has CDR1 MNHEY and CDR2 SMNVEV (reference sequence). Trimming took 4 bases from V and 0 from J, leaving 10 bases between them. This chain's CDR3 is CASSSGQISNQPQHF. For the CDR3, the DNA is TGTGCCAGCAGTTCCGGACAGATTAGCAATCAGCCCCAGCATTTT.

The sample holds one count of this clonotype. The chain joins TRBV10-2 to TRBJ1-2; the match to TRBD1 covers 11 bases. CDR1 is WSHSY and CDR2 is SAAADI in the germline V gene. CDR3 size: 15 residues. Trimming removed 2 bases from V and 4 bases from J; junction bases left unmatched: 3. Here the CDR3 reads CASSETGQGGYGYTF. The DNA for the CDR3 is TGCGCCAGCAGTGAGACGGGACAGGGGGGCTATGGCTACACCTTC.

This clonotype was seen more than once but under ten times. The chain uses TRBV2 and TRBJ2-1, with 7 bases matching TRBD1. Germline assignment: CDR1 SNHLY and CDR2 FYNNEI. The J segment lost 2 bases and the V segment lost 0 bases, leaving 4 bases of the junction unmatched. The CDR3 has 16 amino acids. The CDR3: CASSEAWQGAYNEQFF. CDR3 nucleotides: TGTGCCAGCAGTGAAGCCTGGCAGGGGGCCTACAATGAGCAGTTCTTC.

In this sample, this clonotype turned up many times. Here the CDR3 reads CATRTGRNQPQHF. The CDR3 bases are TGTGCCACCAGAACAGGGCGTAATCAGCCCCAGCATTTT. The chain combines TRBV6-1 with TRBJ1-5, with a weak D call TRBD1 (6 bases). In germline, CDR1 is MNHNS, CDR2 SASEGT. The CDR3 consists of 13 residues. V lost 10 bases to trimming and J lost 4 bases, with 14 bases between them.

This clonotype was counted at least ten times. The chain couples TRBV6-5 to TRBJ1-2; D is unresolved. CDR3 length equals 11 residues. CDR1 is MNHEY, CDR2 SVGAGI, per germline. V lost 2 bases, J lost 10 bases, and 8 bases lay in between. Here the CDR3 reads CASSYQATYTF. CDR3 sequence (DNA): TGTGCCAGCAGTTACCAGGCGACCTACACCTTC.

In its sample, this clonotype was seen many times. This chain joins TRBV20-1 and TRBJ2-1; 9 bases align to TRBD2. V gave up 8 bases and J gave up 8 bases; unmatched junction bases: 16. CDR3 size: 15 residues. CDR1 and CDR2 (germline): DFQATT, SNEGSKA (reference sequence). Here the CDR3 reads CSTVGRTSVSDEQFF. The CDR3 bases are TGCAGTACGGTAGGTAGGACTAGCGTCTCCGATGAGCAGTTCTTC.

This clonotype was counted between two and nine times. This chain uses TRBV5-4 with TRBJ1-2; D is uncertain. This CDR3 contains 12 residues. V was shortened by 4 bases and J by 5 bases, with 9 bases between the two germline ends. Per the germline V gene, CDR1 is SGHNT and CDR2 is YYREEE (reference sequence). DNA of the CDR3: TGTGCCAGCAGCAAAGACGGTTATGGCTACACCTTC. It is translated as CASSKDGYGYTF.

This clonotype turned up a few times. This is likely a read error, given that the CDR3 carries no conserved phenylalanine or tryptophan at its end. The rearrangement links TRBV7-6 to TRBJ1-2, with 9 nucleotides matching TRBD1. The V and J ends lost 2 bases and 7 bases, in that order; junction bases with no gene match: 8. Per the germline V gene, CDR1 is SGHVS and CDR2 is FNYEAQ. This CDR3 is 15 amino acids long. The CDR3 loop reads CASSLPGQGWSGYTS. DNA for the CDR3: TGTGCCAGCAGCTTACCGGGACAGGGTTGGAGTGGCTACACCTCC.

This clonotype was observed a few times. CDR3 in DNA: TGTGCCAGCAGTTTATCTGCTTTAATCGGGGCCTGGACCTACGAGCAGTACTTC. It specifies CASSLSALIGAWTYEQYF. The rearrangement uses TRBV28 and TRBJ2-7; either TRBD1 or TRBD2 may fit D (5 bases each). The V gene's germline CDR1 is MDHEN and CDR2 SYDVKM. The CDR3 totals 18 residues. V gave up 1 base and J gave up 2 bases, with 21 bases separating them.

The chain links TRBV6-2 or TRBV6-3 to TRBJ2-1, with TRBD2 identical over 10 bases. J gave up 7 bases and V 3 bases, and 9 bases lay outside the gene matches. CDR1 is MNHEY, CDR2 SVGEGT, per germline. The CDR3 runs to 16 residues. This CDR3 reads CASSYSEAGGPNEQFF. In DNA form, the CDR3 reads TGTGCCAGCAGTTATTCCGAAGCGGGGGGGCCTAATGAGCAGTTCTTC.

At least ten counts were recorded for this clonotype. In DNA, the CDR3 is TGTGCCAGCTCACCTCCAGCAACTGAAGCTTTCTTT. Its translation: CASSPPATEAFF. The chain is built from TRBV18 and TRBJ1-1; D remains ambiguous. Deletions cut 3 bases from V and 5 bases from J, with 7 bases between. Germline V gene sequence: CDR1 KGHSH, CDR2 LQKENI. This CDR3 region has 12 residues.

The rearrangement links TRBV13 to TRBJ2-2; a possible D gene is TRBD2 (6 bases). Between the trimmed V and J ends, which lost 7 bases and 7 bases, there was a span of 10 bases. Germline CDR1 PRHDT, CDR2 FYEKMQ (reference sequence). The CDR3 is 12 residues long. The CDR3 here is CASNLAVGELFF. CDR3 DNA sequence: TGTGCCAGCAATTTAGCGGTCGGGGAGCTGTTTTTT.